This T cell receptor (beta chain) was identified in a study of a mutant IDH1 vaccine in newly diagnosed glioma. Using immunoSEQ multiplex PCR, the repertoire was profiled, and TCRdb retains in-frame clones only, with some absent. The sample includes tens of thousands of clones, about four fifths of them seen just once. Time point given: baseline, week 1 (first vaccination visit). The sample's treatment: pre-vaccination baseline after standard-of-care therapy. CDR1 is MNHNS, CDR2 SASEGT, per germline. V lost 2 bases and J lost 4, with 15 bases in between. The CDR3 is 16 residues long. The chain employs TRBV6-1 and TRBJ1-3, with a tentative D call TRBD1 (6 bases). Specimen: PBMCs, collected from a glioma patient treated with radiotherapy, temozolomide or both. This clonotype was obtained from a woman between 45 and 60 years old with glioma. CDR3 sequence: CASSEQGGTSGNTIYF. The CDR3 region has the DNA TGTGCCAGCAGTGAACAGGGCGGGACATCCGGAAACACCATATATTTT.